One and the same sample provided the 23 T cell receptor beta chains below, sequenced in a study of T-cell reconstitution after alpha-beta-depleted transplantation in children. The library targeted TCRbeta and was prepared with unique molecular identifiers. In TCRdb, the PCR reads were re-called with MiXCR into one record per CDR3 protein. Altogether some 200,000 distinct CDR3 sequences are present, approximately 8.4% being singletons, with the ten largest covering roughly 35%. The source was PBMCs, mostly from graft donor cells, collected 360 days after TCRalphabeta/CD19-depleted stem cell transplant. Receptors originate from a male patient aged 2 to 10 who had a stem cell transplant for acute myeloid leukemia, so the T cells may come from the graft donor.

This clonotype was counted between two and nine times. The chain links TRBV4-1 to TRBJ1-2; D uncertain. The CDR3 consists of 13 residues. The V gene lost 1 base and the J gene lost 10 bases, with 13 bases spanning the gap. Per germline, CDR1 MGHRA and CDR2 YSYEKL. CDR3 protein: CASSQVPPFFYTF. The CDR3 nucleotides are TGCGCCAGCAGCCAAGTACCCCCGTTCTTCTACACCTTC.

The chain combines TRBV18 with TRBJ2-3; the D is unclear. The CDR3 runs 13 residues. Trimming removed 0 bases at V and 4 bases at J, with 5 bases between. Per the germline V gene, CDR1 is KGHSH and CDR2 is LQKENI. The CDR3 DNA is TGTGCCAGCTCACCACCGGTGTCAGATACGCAGTATTTT. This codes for CASSPPVSDTQYF.

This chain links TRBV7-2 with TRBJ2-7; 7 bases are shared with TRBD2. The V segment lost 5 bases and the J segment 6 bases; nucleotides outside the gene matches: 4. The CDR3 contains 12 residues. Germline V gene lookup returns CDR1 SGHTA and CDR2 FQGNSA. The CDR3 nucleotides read TGTGCCAGCAGCAAAGGGAGGGTCGAGCAGTACTTC. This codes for CASSKGRVEQYF.

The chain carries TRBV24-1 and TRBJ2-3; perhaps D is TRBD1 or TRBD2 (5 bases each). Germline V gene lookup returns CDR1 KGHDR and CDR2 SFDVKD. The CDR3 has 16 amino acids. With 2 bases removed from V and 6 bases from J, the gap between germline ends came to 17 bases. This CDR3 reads CATSDSRDGLGDTQYF. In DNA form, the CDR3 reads TGTGCCACCAGTGATTCCCGGGACGGTCTAGGGGATACGCAGTATTTT.

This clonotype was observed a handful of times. CDR3 nucleotide sequence: TGCAGCGTTGAAGACAGGGGTCATTCCTACGAGCAGTACTTC. This translates into CSVEDRGHSYEQYF. The chain links TRBV29-1 to TRBJ2-7; a possible D gene is TRBD1 (6 bases). V gave up 0 bases and J gave up 1 base, with 10 bases separating them. The CDR3 consists of 14 residues. The germline gives CDR1 SQVTM, CDR2 ANQGSEA.

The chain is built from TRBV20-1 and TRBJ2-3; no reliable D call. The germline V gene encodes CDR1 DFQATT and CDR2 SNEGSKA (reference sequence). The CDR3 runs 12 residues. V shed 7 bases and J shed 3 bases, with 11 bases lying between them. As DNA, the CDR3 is TGCAGTGTCCCTACGATGACAGATACGCAGTATTTT. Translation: CSVPTMTDTQYF.

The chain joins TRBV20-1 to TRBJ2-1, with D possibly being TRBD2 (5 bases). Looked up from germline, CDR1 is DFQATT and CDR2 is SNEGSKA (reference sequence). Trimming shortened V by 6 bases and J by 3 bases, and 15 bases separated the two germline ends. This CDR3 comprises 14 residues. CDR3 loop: CSARSGFIYNEQFF. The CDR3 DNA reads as TGCAGTGCAAGAAGCGGATTCATCTACAATGAGCAGTTCTTC.

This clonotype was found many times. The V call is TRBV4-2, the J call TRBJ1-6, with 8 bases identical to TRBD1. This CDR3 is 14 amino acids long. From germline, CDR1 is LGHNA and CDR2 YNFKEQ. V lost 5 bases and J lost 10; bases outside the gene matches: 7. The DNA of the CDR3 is TGTGCCAGCAGCGCGGACAGGGCGGGGTCACCCCTCCACTTT. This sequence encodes CASSADRAGSPLHF.

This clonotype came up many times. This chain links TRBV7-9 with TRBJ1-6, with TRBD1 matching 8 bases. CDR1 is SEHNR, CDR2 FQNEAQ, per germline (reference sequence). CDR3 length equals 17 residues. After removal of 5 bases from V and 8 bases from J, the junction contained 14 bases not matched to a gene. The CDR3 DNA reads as TGTGCCAGCAGCCCACGTCGTGGACAGGGCCTTTATTCACCCCTCCACTTT. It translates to CASSPRRGQGLYSPLHF.

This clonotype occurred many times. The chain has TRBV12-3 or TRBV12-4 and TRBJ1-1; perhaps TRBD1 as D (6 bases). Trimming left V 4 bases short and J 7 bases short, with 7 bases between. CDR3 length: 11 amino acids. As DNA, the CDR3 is TGTGCCAGCAGTTACAGGGTTGAAGCTTTCTTT. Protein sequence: CASSYRVEAFF.

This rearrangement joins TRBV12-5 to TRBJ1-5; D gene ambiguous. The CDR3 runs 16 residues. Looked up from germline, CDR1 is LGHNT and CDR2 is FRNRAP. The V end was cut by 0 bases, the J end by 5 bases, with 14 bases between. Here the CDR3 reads CASGLVLGTPDQPQHF. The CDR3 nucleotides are TGTGCTAGTGGTTTGGTACTGGGAACCCCCGATCAGCCCCAGCATTTT.

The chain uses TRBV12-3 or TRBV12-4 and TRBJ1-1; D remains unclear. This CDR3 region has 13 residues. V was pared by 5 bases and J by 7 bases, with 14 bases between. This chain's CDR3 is CASSIPHRFEAFF. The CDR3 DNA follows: TGTGCCAGCAGTATCCCGCACAGATTTGAAGCTTTCTTT.

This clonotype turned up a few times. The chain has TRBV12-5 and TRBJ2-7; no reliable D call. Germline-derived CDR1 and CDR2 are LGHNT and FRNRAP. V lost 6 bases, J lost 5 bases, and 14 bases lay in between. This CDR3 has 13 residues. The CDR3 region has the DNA TGTGCTAGTGGCCTAAGCATCTGGGACGAGCAGTACTTC. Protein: CASGLSIWDEQYF.

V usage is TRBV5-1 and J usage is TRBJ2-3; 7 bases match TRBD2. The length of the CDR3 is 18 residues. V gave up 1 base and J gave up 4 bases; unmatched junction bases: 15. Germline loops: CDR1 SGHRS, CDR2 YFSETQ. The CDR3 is CASSLNGIPRGESDTQYF. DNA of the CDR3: TGCGCCAGCAGCTTGAACGGGATCCCACGGGGGGAATCAGATACGCAGTATTTT.

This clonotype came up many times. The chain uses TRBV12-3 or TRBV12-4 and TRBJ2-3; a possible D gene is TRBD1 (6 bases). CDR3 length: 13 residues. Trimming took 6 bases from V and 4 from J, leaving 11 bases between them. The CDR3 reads CASSRGQPDTQYF. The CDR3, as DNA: TGTGCCAGCAGCCGAGGACAGCCAGATACGCAGTATTTT.

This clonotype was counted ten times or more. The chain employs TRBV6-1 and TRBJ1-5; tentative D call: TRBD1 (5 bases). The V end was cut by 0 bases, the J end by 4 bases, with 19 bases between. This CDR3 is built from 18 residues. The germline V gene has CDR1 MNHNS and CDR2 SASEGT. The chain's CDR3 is CASSEALRSRRGNQPQHF. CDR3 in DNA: TGTGCCAGCAGTGAAGCCCTGAGGAGTCGGAGGGGAAATCAGCCCCAGCATTTT.

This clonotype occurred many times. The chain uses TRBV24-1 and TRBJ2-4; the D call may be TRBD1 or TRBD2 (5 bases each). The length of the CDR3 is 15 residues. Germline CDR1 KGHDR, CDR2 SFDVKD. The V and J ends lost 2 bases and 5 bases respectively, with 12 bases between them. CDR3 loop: CATSDSRGFENIQYF. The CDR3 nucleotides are TGTGCCACCAGTGATTCGAGGGGTTTCGAAAACATTCAGTACTTC.

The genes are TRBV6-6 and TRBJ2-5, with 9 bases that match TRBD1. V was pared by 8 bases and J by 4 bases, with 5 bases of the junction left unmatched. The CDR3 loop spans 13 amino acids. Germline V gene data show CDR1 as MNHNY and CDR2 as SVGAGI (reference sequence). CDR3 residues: CASRTGAGETQYF. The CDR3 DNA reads TGTGCCAGCCGGACAGGGGCTGGAGAGACCCAGTACTTC.

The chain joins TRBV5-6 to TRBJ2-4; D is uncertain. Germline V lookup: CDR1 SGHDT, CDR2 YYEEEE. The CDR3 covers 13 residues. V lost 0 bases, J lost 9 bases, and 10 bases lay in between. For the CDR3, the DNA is TGTGCCAGCAGCTTGGAACAGTGGAGCATTCAGTACTTC. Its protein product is CASSLEQWSIQYF.

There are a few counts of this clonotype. CDR3 sequence (DNA): TGTGCCAGCAGTCCCGGGAACATTGCAAGCCTAAGCAACACCGGGGAGCTGTTTTTT. This translates into CASSPGNIASLSNTGELFF. The rearrangement links TRBV2 to TRBJ2-2, with a possible D match to TRBD2 (5 bases). The CDR3 contains 19 residues. Trimming took off 5 bases at V and 2 bases at J, with 24 bases between the two ends. Germline lookup yields CDR1 SNHLY and CDR2 FYNNEI.

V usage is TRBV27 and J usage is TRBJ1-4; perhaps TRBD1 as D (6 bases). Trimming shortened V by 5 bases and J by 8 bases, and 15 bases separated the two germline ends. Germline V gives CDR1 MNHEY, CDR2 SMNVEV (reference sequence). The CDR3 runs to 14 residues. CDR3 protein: CASSRNRETEKLFF. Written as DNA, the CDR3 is TGTGCCAGCAGTCGAAACAGGGAGACGGAAAAACTGTTTTTT.

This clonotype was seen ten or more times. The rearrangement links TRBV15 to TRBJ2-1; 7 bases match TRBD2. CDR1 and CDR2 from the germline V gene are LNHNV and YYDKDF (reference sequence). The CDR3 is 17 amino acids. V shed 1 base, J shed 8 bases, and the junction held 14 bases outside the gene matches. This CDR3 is CATSRGGSRIEWDEQFF. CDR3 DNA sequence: TGTGCCACCAGCAGAGGCGGGAGTCGGATTGAGTGGGATGAGCAGTTCTTC.

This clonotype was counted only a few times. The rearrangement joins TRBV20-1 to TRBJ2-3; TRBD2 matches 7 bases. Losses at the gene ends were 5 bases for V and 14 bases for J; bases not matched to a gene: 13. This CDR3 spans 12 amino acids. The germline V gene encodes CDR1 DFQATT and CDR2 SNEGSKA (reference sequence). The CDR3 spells CSAHGGLEDRYF. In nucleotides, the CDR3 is TGCAGTGCTCACGGCGGACTAGAGGATCGGTATTTT.